This T cell receptor (beta chain) was sequenced during a study of T-cell reconstitution after alpha-beta-depleted transplantation in children (TCRdb year 2016). For context, the study as a whole: Using TCR repertoire profiling, the study followed T-cell immune reconstitution in a quantitative way in children after TCRalphabeta/CD19-depleted allogeneic hematopoietic cell transplantation.

The library was built by means of PCR. These reads were obtained on an Illumina HiSeq 2500. TCR libraries were prepared with molecular barcoding, using unique molecular identifiers to normalize TCRbeta repertoire quantification. TCRdb took the public reads, trimmed them with fastp at Q25, ran MiXCR for clone calling and kept in-frame beta chains. Rows with one shared CDR3 protein collapse into an entry with the most common genes and DNA. The sample contains hundreds of thousands of distinct CDR3 sequences, 15% to 20% of them found a single time. Approximately 29% of the sample lies in the top ten. There are a few counts of this clonotype. Its antigen target is currently unknown. No much larger clone exists at a distance of one base, and base qualities are not known. Sample treatment or condition, as interpreted from the label and publication: allogeneic hematopoietic cell transplantation with graft depleted of TCRalphabeta T cells and CD19 B cells. The transplant recipients were children given TCRalphabeta/CD19-depleted allogeneic hematopoietic cell grafts.

Reading from cysteine to phenylalanine, the CDR3 counts 14 amino acids. CDR3 DNA only is kept here, 42 bases in frame from base 1. Compared with germline, V lacks 7 bases and J lacks 0 bases; bases without a gene match: 4. Sequences DFQATT (CDR1) and SNEGSKA (CDR2) are obtained from the germline V gene (reference sequence). Overall study results and their limits: The apparently early recovery of alphabetaT-cell counts about two months after transplant reportedly depended on only several hundred rapidly expanded clones that came from non-depleted graft cells. In some patients, the high TCRbeta diversity seen at day 60 was put down to recipient T cells and intrathymic progenitors that had survived conditioning. The frequencies of hyperexpanded clones fell over the following months, and after one year, T-cell counts and TCRbeta diversity were mostly attributed to newly produced T cells.

This receptor was taken from a boy in the first two years of life who had a stem cell transplant for Wiskott-Aldrich syndrome, so the T cells may come from the graft donor. Recombination linked TRBV20-1 to TRBJ2-1, with 9 middle bases fitting TRBD2. This sample comprised PBMCs, mostly from graft donor cells, obtained 360 days after TCRalphabeta/CD19-depleted stem cell transplant. Read as DNA, the sequence is TGCAGTGTACAGACTAGCGGCTCCTACAATGAGCAGTTCTTC. This gives the protein CSVQTSGSYNEQFF.